One TCR beta chain is described in this entry. This sample was taken from a study of OX40 agonist ivuxolimab in advanced cancers. Libraries were prepared by immunoSEQ multiplex PCR; TCRdb keeps only in-frame clonotypes and omits some of them. The data contain 70,000 or so clones, approximately 90% of them singletons. Trimming removed 6 bases at V and 6 bases at J, with 14 bases between. Germline CDR1 MNHEY, CDR2 SVGAGI. The CDR3 length is 13 residues. This rearrangement joins TRBV6-5 to TRBJ1-1; maybe TRBD1 (5 bases). The sample was CD4+ or CD8+ T cells sorted from blood, taken in a trial of the OX40 agonist ivuxolimab. The origin of this receptor is an adult with an advanced solid tumor such as melanoma, head and neck, liver or kidney cancer. CDR3: CASSPGTYPEAFF. The CDR3 coding sequence is TGTGCCAGCAGCCCAGGGACTTACCCTGAAGCTTTCTTT.